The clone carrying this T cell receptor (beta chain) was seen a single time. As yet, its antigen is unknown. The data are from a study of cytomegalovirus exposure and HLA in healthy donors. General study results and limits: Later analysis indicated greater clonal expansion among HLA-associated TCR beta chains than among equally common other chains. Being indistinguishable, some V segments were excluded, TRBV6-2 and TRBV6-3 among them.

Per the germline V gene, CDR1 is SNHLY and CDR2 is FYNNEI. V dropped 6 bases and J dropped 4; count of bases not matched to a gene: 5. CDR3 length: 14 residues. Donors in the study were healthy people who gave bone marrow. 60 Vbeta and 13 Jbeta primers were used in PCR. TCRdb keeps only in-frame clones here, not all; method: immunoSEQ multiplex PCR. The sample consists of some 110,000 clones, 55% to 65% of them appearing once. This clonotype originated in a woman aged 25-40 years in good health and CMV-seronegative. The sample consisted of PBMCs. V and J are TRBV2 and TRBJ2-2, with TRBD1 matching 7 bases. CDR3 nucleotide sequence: TGTGCCAGCAGCGACAGGGTACCCACCGGGGAGCTGTTTTTT. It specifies CASSDRVPTGELFF.